This T cell receptor beta chain emerged from a study of T cell responses to AZD1222 COVID-19 vaccine. The count of this clone is one. Its antigen is still unknown. The V gene's germline CDR1 is SGHVS and CDR2 FNYEAQ. Trimming cost V 5 bases and J 10 bases; bases outside gene matches: 8. The CDR3 runs to 14 residues. Study observations and caveats: A rise in Spike-specific TCR breadth and depth followed two AZD1222 doses.

Method: immunoSEQ multiplex PCR; TCRdb's copy keeps in-frame clones and lacks some. The table has 170,000 or so clones, 90% seen once. Source: peripheral blood, taken on day 0 of AZD1222 vaccination. The chain recombines TRBV7-6 with TRBJ1-5; TRBD1 aligns across 10 bases. This sequence was found in an adult in good health. CDR3 nucleotides: TGTGCCAGCAGCCCGACAGGGGGCCAGGGTCCCCAGCATTTT. This encodes CASSPTGGQGPQHF.